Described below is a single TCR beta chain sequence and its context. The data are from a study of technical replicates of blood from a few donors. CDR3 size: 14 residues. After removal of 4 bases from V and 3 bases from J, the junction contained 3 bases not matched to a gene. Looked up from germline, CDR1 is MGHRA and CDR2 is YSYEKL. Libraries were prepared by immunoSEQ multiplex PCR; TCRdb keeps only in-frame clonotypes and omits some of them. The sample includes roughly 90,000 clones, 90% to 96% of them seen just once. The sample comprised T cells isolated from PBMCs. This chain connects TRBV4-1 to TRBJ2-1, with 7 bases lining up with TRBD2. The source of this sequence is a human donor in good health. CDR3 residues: CASSPASGYNEQFF. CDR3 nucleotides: TGCGCCAGCAGCCCGGCTAGCGGCTACAATGAGCAGTTCTTC.